This T cell receptor beta chain derives from a study of blood T cell repertoires in COVID-19. Assay used: immunoSEQ multiplex PCR; TCRdb lists only in-frame clones, some missing. The table records 140,000 or so clones, approximately 90% of them present only once. V was trimmed by 6 bases and J by 3 bases, leaving 16 bases between them. CDR3 length: 15 amino acids. From germline, CDR1 is LGHNT and CDR2 FRNRAP. The sequenced sample was peripheral blood. The rearrangement joins TRBV12-5 to TRBJ2-3, with a tentative D call TRBD1 (5 bases). The TCR comes from a woman aged 45-60 years with active or convalescent COVID-19. CDR3: CASGPTGLHTDTQYF. As DNA, the CDR3 is TGTGCTAGTGGGCCTACAGGATTGCATACAGATACGCAGTATTTT.